Listed below are T cell receptor beta chains from one sample, sequenced in a study of OX40 agonist ivuxolimab in advanced cancers. TCRdb's copy holds only in-frame clones and misses some; the assay was immunoSEQ multiplex PCR. This sample has about 79,000 clones, with approximately 85% found just once. The material was CD4+ or CD8+ T cells sorted from blood, obtained in a trial of the OX40 agonist ivuxolimab. Source of these receptors: an adult with an advanced solid tumor such as melanoma, head and neck, liver or kidney cancer. Both conserved end residues are part of each CDR3. The order of the fields is J gene, V gene, CDR3 protein.

j_call: TRBJ2-1
v_call: TRBV6-1
cdr3_aa: CASRGPLGNNEQFF

j_call: TRBJ2-5
v_call: TRBV11-3
cdr3_aa: CASSPGGVQETQYF

j_call: TRBJ1-2
v_call: TRBV7-9
cdr3_aa: CASSQGVAKISYGYTF

j_call: TRBJ1-5
v_call: TRBV5-5
cdr3_aa: CASSLGHLLNQPQHF

j_call: TRBJ2-3
v_call: TRBV15
cdr3_aa: CATSSDDLGDTQYF

j_call: TRBJ2-7
v_call: TRBV28
cdr3_aa: CASTLWTGLEQYF

j_call: TRBJ2-1
v_call: TRBV5-6
cdr3_aa: CASSHKRVYEQFF

j_call: TRBJ2-1
v_call: TRBV7-8
cdr3_aa: CASSPSQGAYNEQFF

j_call: TRBJ2-5
v_call: TRBV7-9
cdr3_aa: CASSLAGGETQYF

j_call: TRBJ2-3
v_call: TRBV28
cdr3_aa: CASSFGRGADTQYF

j_call: TRBJ2-7
v_call: TRBV7-9
cdr3_aa: CASSSTGGKIYEQYF

j_call: TRBJ1-4
v_call: TRBV5-4
cdr3_aa: CASSPTQSTNEKLFF

j_call: TRBJ2-2
v_call: TRBV7-8
cdr3_aa: CASSLSGLAGGSTGELFF

j_call: TRBJ2-7
v_call: TRBV7-9
cdr3_aa: CASSRGFGTPYEQYF

j_call: TRBJ1-1
v_call: TRBV11-2
cdr3_aa: CASSPGTGNTEAFF

j_call: TRBJ2-4
v_call: TRBV4-2
cdr3_aa: CASSHRRSGRNIQYF

j_call: TRBJ2-7
v_call: TRBV10-2
cdr3_aa: CASRGDSASYEQYF

j_call: TRBJ2-5
v_call: TRBV6-5
cdr3_aa: CASSYSIGRASETQYF

j_call: TRBJ2-3
v_call: TRBV4-1
cdr3_aa: CASSQPGKGADTQYF

j_call: TRBJ2-7
v_call: TRBV6-1
cdr3_aa: CASSEGFSSTTHYEQYF

j_call: TRBJ2-2
v_call: TRBV5-6
cdr3_aa: CASSLGLGRLFF

j_call: TRBJ2-3
v_call: TRBV7-3
cdr3_aa: CASSFGSDFTDTQYF

j_call: TRBJ2-6
v_call: TRBV5-8
cdr3_aa: CASSLVASGANVLTF

j_call: TRBJ2-2
v_call: TRBV27
cdr3_aa: CASSPRNTGELFF

j_call: TRBJ2-2
v_call: TRBV7-8
cdr3_aa: CASSAIGTGELFF

j_call: TRBJ2-2
v_call: TRBV5-5
cdr3_aa: CASSSLTSGNGELFF

j_call: TRBJ2-3
v_call: TRBV7-9
cdr3_aa: CGKQVTDTQYF

j_call: TRBJ2-7
v_call: TRBV18
cdr3_aa: CASSKGGGAYEQYF

j_call: TRBJ1-5
v_call: TRBV19
cdr3_aa: CASSPQRTGDQPQHF

j_call: TRBJ1-5
v_call: TRBV4-1
cdr3_aa: CASRLREGTGNQPQHF

j_call: TRBJ2-1
v_call: TRBV27
cdr3_aa: CASSRNPPGLAWKNEQFF

j_call: TRBJ1-1
v_call: TRBV19
cdr3_aa: CASMGDTEAFF

j_call: .
v_call: TRBV14
cdr3_aa: CASSQVSVSEQYF

j_call: TRBJ2-1
v_call: TRBV19
cdr3_aa: CASGPGLSYNEQFF

j_call: TRBJ2-2
v_call: TRBV6-1
cdr3_aa: CACSGGQTFTGELFF

j_call: TRBJ2-5
v_call: TRBV29-1
cdr3_aa: CSVGSVAGYGETQYF

j_call: TRBJ2-6
v_call: TRBV9
cdr3_aa: CASSPSRVLSGANVLTF

j_call: TRBJ2-7
v_call: TRBV25-1
cdr3_aa: CASSPSVGGQAYEQYF

j_call: TRBJ2-2
v_call: TRBV11-3
cdr3_aa: CASSPGTATGELFF

j_call: TRBJ2-3
v_call: TRBV15
cdr3_aa: CATSTSTDTQYF

j_call: TRBJ2-2
v_call: TRBV7-9
cdr3_aa: CASSPGHSGGTGELFF